Shown below are 26 T cell receptor beta chains from a single sample sequenced in a study of blood T cell repertoires in COVID-19. Sequencing was performed with immunoSEQ multiplex PCR; in TCRdb, only in-frame clones are kept and a portion is missing. The sample yields 55,000 to 90,000 clones, roughly 80% seen once. Input material: peripheral blood. The receptors here all came from a woman in her fifties or sixties with acute or convalescent COVID-19.

This sequence joins TRBV9 and TRBJ1-3, with no clear D. From germline, CDR1 is SGDLS and CDR2 YYNGEE. With 4 bases removed from V and 0 bases from J, the gap between germline ends came to 8 bases. The CDR3 contains 14 residues. In DNA form, the CDR3 reads TGTGCCAGCAGCCAGGTGCTCTCTGGAAACACCATATATTTT. Translating gives CASSQVLSGNTIYF.

V gene TRBV2 combines with J gene TRBJ2-1; 11 nucleotides align to TRBD2. Germline V lookup: CDR1 SNHLY, CDR2 FYNNEI. The junction had 4 bases not matched to a gene; V was cut back by 8 bases and J by 1 base. The CDR3 consists of 15 residues. For the CDR3, the DNA is TGTGCCAGCCATGCTAGCGGGGGGTCCTACAATGAGCAGTTCTTC. Residues: CASHASGGSYNEQFF.

This clone has just a few counts. The chain employs TRBV6-4 and TRBJ2-1; TRBD2 matches at 8 bases. V shed 0 bases and J 1 base; nucleotides not matched to a gene: 2. Germline V gives CDR1 MRHNA, CDR2 SNTAGT. The CDR3 consists of 16 residues. The CDR3 region is CASSDSTGGSYNEQFF. For the CDR3, the DNA is TGTGCCAGCAGTGACTCGACGGGGGGGTCCTACAATGAGCAGTTCTTC.

This clone occurred a few times. The rearrangement joins TRBV30 to TRBJ2-3, with D unclear. The CDR3 contains 12 residues. Looked up from germline, CDR1 is GTSNPN and CDR2 is SVGIG (reference sequence). Trimming removed 4 bases from V and 6 bases from J, with 11 bases in between. The CDR3 DNA reads as TGTGCCTGGACCCCCCATCAGGATACGCAGTATTTT. As protein: CAWTPHQDTQYF.

Here the CDR3 reads CASSYSGGGGYGYTF. The CDR3 DNA sequence: TGTGCCAGCAGTTACTCAGGGGGCGGTGGCTATGGCTACACCTTC. The chain recombines TRBV6-6 with TRBJ1-2; the match to TRBD1 covers 7 bases. The CDR3 is 15 amino acids. V lost 0 bases to trimming and J lost 4 bases; unmatched junction nucleotides: 5. Looked up from germline, CDR1 is MNHNY and CDR2 is SVGAGI (reference sequence).

The CDR3, as DNA: TGTGCCAGCAGTTACGTCCGGCGGGGTCCCTACAATGAGCAGTTCTTC. This codes for CASSYVRRGPYNEQFF. The chain recombines TRBV6-5 with TRBJ2-1; TRBD2 might be the D (6 bases). CDR3 length: 16 residues. V was trimmed by 2 bases and J by 2 bases, leaving 13 bases between them. CDR1 is MNHEY and CDR2 is SVGAGI in the germline V gene.

This sequence joins TRBV5-1 and TRBJ2-2, with D possibly matching TRBD1 (5 bases). The CDR3 consists of 18 residues. The germline V gene has CDR1 SGHRS and CDR2 YFSETQ. Between the trimmed V and J ends, which lost 0 bases and 4 bases, there was a span of 19 bases. The CDR3 sequence: CASSLGGRGATFTGELFF. The CDR3 coding sequence is TGCGCCAGCAGCTTGGGGGGCCGTGGGGCAACCTTCACCGGGGAGCTGTTTTTT.

This sequence joins TRBV5-1 and TRBJ2-5; 8 positions agree with TRBD2. CDR1 and CDR2 (germline): SGHRS, YFSETQ. This CDR3 contains 14 residues. V was clipped by 6 bases and J by 5 bases; unmatched bases: 9. CDR3 coding DNA: TGCGCCAGCACCACCGGGACTAGTCGCGAGACCCAGTACTTC. Translating it yields CASTTGTSRETQYF.

V and J are TRBV9 and TRBJ2-7; 10 nucleotides line up with TRBD1. Germline V gene data show CDR1 as SGDLS and CDR2 as YYNGEE. V was pared by 0 bases and J by 3 bases, with 9 bases of the junction left unmatched. The length of the CDR3 is 17 residues. The CDR3, as DNA: TGTGCCAGCAGCGTAGACCCGGGGACAGGGGTCGTCTACGAGCAGTACTTC. Its protein product is CASSVDPGTGVVYEQYF.

The chain joins TRBV18 to TRBJ1-1; no reliable D call. Trimming took off 0 bases at V and 0 bases at J, with 8 bases between the two ends. Per the germline V gene, CDR1 is KGHSH and CDR2 is LQKENI. The CDR3 contains 15 residues. The CDR3 DNA is TGTGCCAGCTCACCACCGGGAGGGTTGAACACTGAAGCTTTCTTT. Encoded protein: CASSPPGGLNTEAFF.

This clone was found a few times. The chain combines TRBV11-2 with TRBJ1-2; 7 bases fit TRBD1. This CDR3 comprises 14 residues. V trimming: 0 bases; J trimming: 8 bases; junction bases outside the gene matches: 6. CDR1 and CDR2 (germline): SGHAT, FQNNGV. As DNA, the CDR3 is TGTGCCAGCAGCTTAGAGGCAGGGGGTCGGGGCTACACCTTC. The encoded protein is CASSLEAGGRGYTF. Drawing the rest from reference TRBV11-2 and TRBJ1-2, the complete variable domain is EAGVAQSPRYKIIEKRQSVAFWCNPISGHATLYWYQQILGQGPKLLIQFQNNGVVDDSQLPKDRFSAERLKGVDSTLKIQPAKLEDSAVYLCASSLEAGGRGYTFGSGTRLTVV.

The chain is built from TRBV5-1 and TRBJ2-7; the D gene is possibly TRBD2 (7 bases). Deletions cut 5 bases from V and 5 bases from J, with 17 bases between. The CDR3 spans 14 residues. The V gene's germline CDR1 is SGHRS and CDR2 YFSETQ. This CDR3 reads CASSEGGADHEQYF. The CDR3 nucleotides are TGCGCCAGCAGTGAAGGGGGGGCAGACCACGAGCAGTACTTC.

This clone occurred once. V usage is TRBV28 and J usage is TRBJ1-6; 10 bases are shared with TRBD1. The CDR3 length is 16 residues. The germline V gene encodes CDR1 MDHEN and CDR2 SYDVKM. V trimming: 5 bases; J trimming: 7 bases; junction bases outside the gene matches: 8. This CDR3 reads CASSGFAGQGNSPLHF. Written as DNA, the CDR3 is TGTGCCAGCAGTGGTTTTGCGGGACAGGGGAATTCACCCCTCCACTTT.

The rearrangement links TRBV6-4 to TRBJ1-1, with 7 bases aligning to TRBD1. The V segment lost 9 bases and the J segment 4 bases; nucleotides outside the gene matches: 11. CDR1 and CDR2 from the germline V gene are MRHNA and SNTAGT. The CDR3 covers 14 residues. This CDR3 reads CARQPPGQSTEAFF. The CDR3, as DNA: TGTGCCAGGCAGCCTCCGGGACAGTCCACTGAAGCTTTCTTT.

The chain carries TRBV2 and TRBJ1-2; D is ambiguous. The CDR3 contains 12 residues. Trimming took 4 bases from V and 2 from J, leaving 5 bases between them. Germline CDR1 and CDR2: SNHLY and FYNNEI. The CDR3 DNA sequence: TGTGCCAGCAGTGGAGGAAACTATGGCTACACCTTC. It specifies CASSGGNYGYTF. Filled out from reference TRBV2 and TRBJ1-2, the complete variable domain reads EPEVTQTPSHQVTQMGQEVILRCVPISNHLYFYWYRQILGQKVEFLVSFYNNEISEKSEIFDDQFSVERPDGSNFTLKIRSTKLEDSAMYFCASSGGNYGYTFGSGTRLTVV.

J is TRBJ1-5 and V is TRBV19, with TRBD1 matching over 10 bases. V lost 1 base and J lost 4; bases outside the gene matches: 4. Germline CDR1 reads LNHDA; CDR2 reads SQIVND (reference sequence). There are 16 residues in the CDR3. The DNA of the CDR3 is TGTGCCAGTAGTATAGGGGGGGACAGGGGAAATCAGCCCCAGCATTTT. It translates to CASSIGGDRGNQPQHF.

The chain employs TRBV5-4 and TRBJ1-6; TRBD1 matches at 7 bases. V shed 0 bases, J shed 10 bases, and the junction held 7 bases outside the gene matches. The CDR3 covers 15 residues. CDR1 and CDR2 from the germline V gene are SGHNT and YYREEE (reference sequence). The CDR3 loop reads CASSLVGGAGSPLHF. CDR3 DNA: TGTGCCAGCAGCTTGGTAGGGGGCGCAGGATCACCCCTCCACTTT.

This sequence joins TRBV7-9 and TRBJ1-1; D is unclear. Germline lookup yields CDR1 SEHNR and CDR2 FQNEAQ (reference sequence). The CDR3 has 12 amino acids. Trimming removed 5 bases at V and 1 base at J, with 5 bases between. In DNA, the CDR3 is TGTGCCAGCAGCCGACAGAACACTGAAGCTTTCTTT. This codes for CASSRQNTEAFF.

This clone was recorded once. The DNA for the CDR3 is TGTGCCAGCAGCTTGTATGGACAGGGAGGACAGCCCCAGCATTTT. Its translation is CASSLYGQGGQPQHF. V usage is TRBV5-5 and J usage is TRBJ1-5, with 8 bases aligning to TRBD1. CDR3 size: 15 residues. V lost 1 base to trimming and J lost 7 bases; unmatched junction nucleotides: 7. The germline gives CDR1 SGHKS, CDR2 YYEKEE (reference sequence). The whole variable domain, filled in from reference TRBV5-5 and TRBJ1-5, reads DAGVTQSPTHLIKTRGQQVTLRCSPISGHKSVSWYQQVLGQGPQFIFQYYEKEERGRGNFPDRFSARQFPNYSSELNVNALLLGDSALYLCASSLYGQGGQPQHFGDGTRLSIL.

The chain couples TRBV2 to TRBJ1-5; 9 bases match TRBD1. V was pared by 8 bases and J by 3 bases, with 5 bases of the junction left unmatched. CDR1 and CDR2 from the germline V gene are SNHLY and FYNNEI. The CDR3 is 14 residues long. CDR3 nucleotide sequence: TGTGCCAGCCGGGGACAGGGAAACAATCAGCCCCAGCATTTT. This translates into CASRGQGNNQPQHF.

The chain links TRBV5-6 to TRBJ1-2, with D perhaps TRBD1 (6 bases). The CDR3 has 13 residues. The V and J ends lost 0 bases and 6 bases respectively, with 9 bases between them. Per germline, CDR1 SGHDT and CDR2 YYEEEE. The CDR3, as DNA: TGTGCCAGCAGCTTGGTTGCAGGGGATGGCTACACCTTC. This codes for CASSLVAGDGYTF.

This chain links TRBV3-1 (or the pseudogene TRBV3-2) with TRBJ1-6; D unclear. CDR1 is LGHDT, CDR2 YNNKEL, per germline (reference sequence). This CDR3 has 17 amino acids. Between the trimmed V and J ends, which lost 0 bases and 2 bases, there was a span of 11 bases. The CDR3 region is CASSQEGRITYNSPLHF. CDR3 nucleotide sequence: TGTGCCAGCAGCCAAGAGGGCCGAATTACCTATAATTCACCCCTCCACTTT.

This chain connects TRBV27 to TRBJ1-2; the D gene is possibly TRBD1 (5 bases). Germline V gene data show CDR1 as MNHEY and CDR2 as SMNVEV (reference sequence). The V end lost 3 bases, the J end lost 11 bases, and 16 bases lay between the germline ends. The CDR3 spans 13 residues. CDR3 nucleotides: TGTGCCAGCAGTTTCTCGCTAGACGGGGGGTACACCTTC. It codes for CASSFSLDGGYTF.

The chain employs TRBV12-3 or TRBV12-4 and TRBJ2-7; unclear D gene. The V and J ends lost 7 bases and 1 base respectively, with 11 bases between them. The CDR3 totals 13 residues. The CDR3 reads CASTKSVSYEQYF. CDR3 coding DNA: TGTGCCAGCACCAAGTCGGTGTCCTACGAGCAGTACTTC.

This chain's CDR3 is CAAQGGGNTIYF. DNA for the CDR3: TGTGCCGCCCAGGGGGGAGGAAACACCATATATTTT. The chain recombines TRBV10-3 with TRBJ1-3, with TRBD1 matching 7 bases. Germline values: CDR1 ENHRY, CDR2 SYGVKD. V trimming: 11 bases; J trimming: 4 bases; junction bases outside the gene matches: 5. The CDR3 is 12 residues long.

This clone is classed as medium-sized. The rearrangement joins TRBV9 to TRBJ2-2; a weak D match, TRBD2 (6 bases). V shed 4 bases and J shed 2 bases, with 12 bases lying between them. Germline V gene sequence: CDR1 SGDLS, CDR2 YYNGEE. CDR3 length: 15 amino acids. The CDR3 sequence: CASSPRGLNTGELFF. The CDR3 DNA reads as TGTGCCAGCAGCCCTAGGGGACTTAACACCGGGGAGCTGTTTTTT.